This TCR beta chain was obtained from a study of T cells expressing NK-cell markers (dated by TCRdb to about 2020). About the investigation overall: In sorted CD3+CD56+NKG2C+, CD3+CD56+NKG2C- and CD3+CD56-NKG2C+ T-cell subsets from eight donors, TCR beta-chain repertoires were profiled. Seven of the eight sequenced donors were HCMV-seropositive and one was HCMV-seronegative. All eight donors whose samples were sequenced were randomly selected healthy volunteers, three of them men and five women. Illumina HiSeq 2000/2500, MiSeq or NextSeq was used to sequence libraries as 2 x 150 bp reads.

HCMV serostatus was determined by detecting HCMV-specific IgG in serum with a commercial ELISA kit. Peripheral blood mononuclear cells were isolated from blood by Ficoll density gradient centrifugation. About this clonotype itself: Its antigen is unknown.

The cysteine opens and the phenylalanine closes a CDR3 of 13 amino acids. No DNA appears here. CDR1 and CDR2 (SGHDN, FVKESK) derive from the germline V gene. The full study reports these points: Those dominant clonotypes were again the most abundant among CD3+CD56-NKG2C+ cells in four donors, at about 25-65%. Whether the expanded NKG2C-expressing T cell clones were specific for HCMV antigens remained unclear. In six donors, the dominant CD3+CD56+NKG2C+ clonotypes were among the top 10 CD8+ clonotypes and accounted for about 1.0-7.5% of CD8+ T cells.

Sequencing was performed on an Illumina HiSeq 2000. TCR beta cDNA libraries were prepared using 5'RACE template switching, which introduced a universal primer site and unique molecular identifiers. Priming for cDNA synthesis came from the TCR beta constant segment, and two successive PCR amplification steps followed. The authors' pipeline ran thus. MIGEC was used to demultiplex reads and group reads by UMI, and MiTCR was used to assemble and quantify clonotypes. To exclude erroneous sequences, only TCR cDNA sequences supported by at least two reads were retained. The tcR package was used for downstream repertoire analysis, and clonotypes were matched between fractions using CDR3 nucleotide sequence together with V segment. VDJmatch was used to annotate antigen specificity against VDJdb, with one amino acid substitution in CDR3 permitted. Through TCRdb reprocessing, the reads give one entry per CDR3 protein sequence; DNA is omitted. V and J calls and clone size were set by TCRdb, not the authors. The sample table on file contains 120,000 to 150,000 distinct CDR3 sequences. Roughly an eighth of the sample comes from the top ten.

The TCR comes from a man between 18 and 35 years old in good health. Donor details come from another sample of the same person, matched by shared clones. The sample comprised blood T cells: a sorted CD56 or NKG2C T cell subset, CD4+ or CD8+ T cells, or bulk PBMC T cells (not recorded which). Recombination joined TRBV14 with TRBJ2-1; TCRdb proposes TRBD2, but this gene call is untestable without DNA. CDR3 protein: CASSLAGYNEQFF.